The clone carrying this TCR beta chain was counted only a few times. What it binds is not known. TCRdb re-analysed the 5' RACE reads in MiXCR, keeping a single row per CDR3 protein. In the table there are about 200,000 distinct CDR3 sequences, approximately 20% of which are singletons. With 0 bases removed from V and 1 base from J, the gap between germline ends came to 13 bases. The CDR3 runs to 16 residues. Germline V lookup: CDR1 SGHKS, CDR2 YYEKEE (reference sequence). The sample comes from a study of T-cell memory formation after mild COVID-19. The wider study: TCR clusters largely stayed donor specific. Study-level points and caveats: Clones contracting across day 15 to 85 had a balanced CD4/CD8 profile; later expanding clones leaned CD4+.

This receptor was taken from an adult woman who had mild COVID-19 (a few samples of this study predate the infection). Cell type and time point are not known. The genes are TRBV5-5 and TRBJ1-1; D unresolved. The sequenced material came from PBMCs or a T cell subset sorted from them (not recorded which). CDR3 residues: CASSLAPGRRNTEAFF. The CDR3 coding sequence is TGTGCCAGCAGCTTGGCCCCCGGAAGAAGGAACACTGAAGCTTTCTTT.